There are many counts of the clone carrying this TCR beta chain. Its antigen is not known. This sample is drawn from a study of identical twins. The study's findings and limits: Twin pairs' shared out-of-frame alpha sequences were enriched in low generation probability. Rather than following the same donors, the conclusions depended on cross-sectional statistical analysis. Diverse VJ usage suggested most zero-insertion clonotypes were not invariant T cells.

Through template switching, a universal primer site was introduced, and the cDNA contained unique molecular identifiers. TCRdb reprocessed the 5' RACE reads via MiXCR and lists one record per CDR3 protein. Counted here are hundreds of thousands of distinct CDR3 sequences, roughly 6% occurring once; the ten biggest clones make up approximately 1.6%. V was shortened by 6 bases and J by 4 bases, with 9 bases between the two germline ends. CDR1 is DFQATT, CDR2 SNEGSKA, per germline (reference sequence). The CDR3 consists of 11 residues. J is TRBJ1-1 and V is TRBV20-1; D ambiguous. Material for sequencing was naive T cells sorted from blood. This sequence was found in a man younger than 35 in good health. The CDR3, as DNA: TGCAGTGCCGACGGAGCCACTGAAGCTTTCTTT. Its protein is CSADGATEAFF.